Shown below are 24 T cell receptor beta chains from a single sample sequenced in a study of shared clonotypes between healthy human individuals. Positive CCR7 selection of CD45RO-negative cells yielded the naive CD8 cells, and terminally differentiated effector memory CD45RA+ cells were excluded. Assay: immunoSEQ multiplex PCR; the TCRdb copy retains only in-frame clones and omits some. The sample records 1.5 million to 2.5 million clones, roughly 94% being singletons. Source material: naive CD8+ T cells sorted from blood. These receptors all come from a young man in good health.

The rearrangement uses TRBV2 and TRBJ2-1; perhaps TRBD2 as D (6 bases). Germline assignment: CDR1 SNHLY and CDR2 FYNNEI. With 5 bases removed from V and 1 base from J, the gap between germline ends came to 18 bases. CDR3 length: 17 residues. The CDR3 here is CASSLSPGVVSYNEQFF. DNA for the CDR3: TGTGCCAGCAGTTTGAGTCCGGGGGTGGTGTCCTACAATGAGCAGTTCTTC.

The V gene is TRBV10-1, the J gene TRBJ1-1; D unresolved. Germline-derived CDR1 and CDR2 are WNHNN and SYGVQD (reference sequence). Deletions cut 3 bases from V and 5 bases from J, with 10 bases between. This CDR3 contains 13 residues. In nucleotides, the CDR3 is TGCGCCAGCAGTGACTCGACGTCGACTGAAGCTTTCTTT. As protein: CASSDSTSTEAFF.

V is TRBV5-8 and J is TRBJ2-7; 7 nucleotides agree with TRBD1. The CDR3 is made up of 15 amino acids. The V gene end was trimmed by 5 bases and the J gene end by 2 bases; junction bases not matched to a gene: 10. CDR1 is SGHTS and CDR2 is YDEGEE in the germline V gene. CDR3 bases: TGTGCCAGCAGACCACTTATTGGGACAGCCTACGAGCAGTACTTC. Protein sequence: CASRPLIGTAYEQYF. Looking up the rest from reference TRBV5-8 and TRBJ2-7 gives the full variable domain: EAGVTQSPTHLIKTRGQQATLRCSPISGHTSVYWYQQALGLGLQFLLWYDEGEERNRGNFPPRFSGRQFPNYSSELNVNALELEDSALYLCASRPLIGTAYEQYFGPGTRLTVT.

The chain is built from TRBV10-1 and TRBJ2-3, with 10 bases matching TRBD2. Looked up from germline, CDR1 is WNHNN and CDR2 is SYGVQD (reference sequence). CDR3 length: 15 residues. J was trimmed by 2 bases and V by 7 bases; bases with no gene match: 6. The CDR3 DNA sequence: TGCGCCAGCAACCCCGGGACTAGCGACACAGATACGCAGTATTTT. Protein: CASNPGTSDTDTQYF.

This chain connects TRBV9 to TRBJ1-3; unclear D gene. Germline assignment: CDR1 SGDLS and CDR2 YYNGEE. Trimming cost V 1 base and J 3 bases, with 11 bases left between them. CDR3 length: 15 residues. The CDR3, as DNA: TGTGCCAGCAGCGTATCGGGATCCGGTGGAAACACCATATATTTT. This translates into CASSVSGSGGNTIYF.

This chain joins TRBV4-3 and TRBJ2-5, with TRBD2 identical over 7 bases. With 1 base clipped from V and 0 bases from J, the junction kept 5 bases outside the gene matches. In germline, CDR1 is LGHNA, CDR2 YSLEER. The CDR3 runs 16 residues. CDR3: CASSQGDSGYQETQYF. CDR3 DNA: TGCGCCAGCAGCCAAGGAGATAGCGGGTACCAAGAGACCCAGTACTTC.

The rearrangement links TRBV4-2 to TRBJ2-3; 9 nucleotides agree with TRBD2. Germline lookup yields CDR1 LGHNA and CDR2 YNFKEQ. J gave up 2 bases and V 0 bases, and 6 bases lay outside the gene matches. CDR3 length: 17 amino acids. CDR3 residues: CASSQDWRGGPTDTQYF. For the CDR3, the DNA is TGTGCCAGCAGCCAAGATTGGCGGGGGGGCCCCACAGATACGCAGTATTTT.

The chain uses TRBV5-6 and TRBJ2-7; 10 bases map to TRBD2. The CDR3 length is 16 residues. J gave up 3 bases and V 0 bases, and 6 bases lay outside the gene matches. Germline CDR1 SGHDT, CDR2 YYEEEE. The CDR3 coding sequence is TGTGCCAGCAGCTTGGAGGCTAGCGGGAGATTCTACGAGCAGTACTTC. Protein product: CASSLEASGRFYEQYF.

The chain recombines TRBV7-9 with TRBJ1-6, with no clear D. Trimming took off 1 base at V and 10 bases at J, with 14 bases between the two ends. This CDR3 has 15 residues. CDR1 and CDR2 from the germline V gene are SEHNR and FQNEAQ (reference sequence). The CDR3 nucleotides are TGTGCCAGCAGCTTAGGAGCCGAGTGGGGATCACCCCTCCACTTT. It encodes CASSLGAEWGSPLHF.

The rearrangement uses TRBV10-1 and TRBJ2-1; TRBD1 is a possible D gene (6 bases). CDR1 WNHNN and CDR2 SYGVQD come from the germline V gene (reference sequence). CDR3 length: 14 residues. The germline V and J ends were trimmed by 2 bases and 2 bases, with 7 bases remaining between them. This chain's CDR3 is CASSEGGTYNEQFF. Written as DNA, the CDR3 is TGCGCCAGCAGTGAGGGGGGCACCTACAATGAGCAGTTCTTC.

The chain carries TRBV27 and TRBJ1-1; D might be TRBD1 (6 bases). The CDR3 runs to 13 residues. Germline assignment: CDR1 MNHEY and CDR2 SMNVEV (reference sequence). V lost 2 bases, J lost 10 bases, and 14 bases lay in between. Here the CDR3 reads CASSLMGASGAFF. The CDR3 DNA reads as TGTGCCAGCAGTTTAATGGGGGCATCAGGAGCTTTCTTT.

The chain carries TRBV2 and TRBJ1-1, with D perhaps matching TRBD1 (5 bases). This CDR3 is 13 amino acids long. Germline CDR1 is SNHLY and CDR2 is FYNNEI. Trimming cost V 6 bases and J 3 bases, with 11 bases left between them. This chain's CDR3 is CASRDLRDTEAFF. Here the CDR3 DNA reads TGTGCCAGCAGGGATCTCAGGGACACTGAAGCTTTCTTT.

This chain connects TRBV6-1 to TRBJ2-3; 7 bases are a match to TRBD1. This CDR3 has 15 amino acids. Germline V gene sequence: CDR1 MNHNS, CDR2 SASEGT. J was trimmed by 0 bases and V by 6 bases; bases with no gene match: 6. For the CDR3, the DNA is TGTGCCAGCAGGTGGGGGACAGCTAGCACAGATACGCAGTATTTT. It yields the protein CASRWGTASTDTQYF.

This clone has just one count. Other DNA sequences of this sample code for an identical CDR3. This chain uses TRBV27 with TRBJ2-3; possible D gene TRBD2, 5 bases. CDR1 and CDR2 (germline): MNHEY, SMNVEV (reference sequence). The CDR3 covers 12 residues. V was trimmed by 3 bases and J by 4 bases, leaving 5 bases between them. CDR3 residues: CASSFGADTQYF. The CDR3 coding sequence is TGTGCCAGCAGTTTCGGGGCAGATACGCAGTATTTT.

This rearrangement joins TRBV9 to TRBJ2-2, with a tentative D call TRBD2 (6 bases). V was shortened by 8 bases and J by 1 base, with 15 bases between the two germline ends. Germline V CDR1 and CDR2: SGDLS, YYNGEE. This CDR3 is 15 amino acids long. DNA for the CDR3: TGTGCCAGTGGGGCCGGGACTTGGAACACCGGGGAGCTGTTTTTT. Encoded protein: CASGAGTWNTGELFF.

This rearrangement joins TRBV4-3 to TRBJ2-7; D is uncertain. Germline CDR1 reads LGHNA; CDR2 reads YSLEER. The CDR3 consists of 13 residues. V lost 0 bases to trimming and J lost 3 bases, with 6 bases between them. Written as DNA, the CDR3 is TGCGCCAGCAGCCAAGATGAGTACTACGAGCAGTACTTC. It yields the protein CASSQDEYYEQYF.

V and J are TRBV27 and TRBJ2-3; tentative D call: TRBD2 (7 bases). V shed 2 bases and J shed 4 bases, with 16 bases lying between them. Germline values: CDR1 MNHEY, CDR2 SMNVEV (reference sequence). This CDR3 has 16 residues. CDR3 protein: CASSLLSGGQADTQYF. The DNA of the CDR3 is TGTGCCAGCAGTTTACTGTCGGGGGGCCAGGCAGATACGCAGTATTTT.

The genes are TRBV7-9 and TRBJ2-1; perhaps TRBD2 as D (6 bases). CDR3 length equals 16 residues. The germline CDR1 and CDR2 sequences are SEHNR and FQNEAQ (reference sequence). Between the trimmed V and J ends, which lost 4 bases and 2 bases, there was a span of 15 bases. CDR3 loop: CASSSSSDSPYNEQFF. In DNA form, the CDR3 reads TGTGCCAGCAGCTCATCTAGCGACTCCCCCTACAATGAGCAGTTCTTC.

As for this clone: Other nucleotide sequences in the sample specify the same CDR3. The chain combines TRBV28 with TRBJ2-2; TRBD1 might be the D (5 bases). The germline gives CDR1 MDHEN, CDR2 SYDVKM. Trimming removed 5 bases at V and 1 base at J, with 8 bases between. The CDR3 has 14 residues. The CDR3 region has the DNA TGTGCCAGCAGTCTTACAGGGAACACCGGGGAGCTGTTTTTT. Amino acid sequence: CASSLTGNTGELFF.

V gene TRBV6-1 combines with J gene TRBJ1-1, with D unclear. From germline, CDR1 is MNHNS and CDR2 SASEGT. The CDR3 runs 12 residues. The V end lost 2 bases, the J end lost 7 bases, and 8 bases lay between the germline ends. CDR3 sequence reads: CASSELRDEAFF. As DNA, the CDR3 is TGTGCCAGCAGTGAACTTAGGGATGAAGCTTTCTTT.

Here the CDR3 DNA reads TGTGCCAGCATAAGGGGAGGCATTCAGTACTTC. This codes for CASIRGGIQYF. The genes are TRBV2 and TRBJ2-4; perhaps TRBD2 as D (6 bases). Between the trimmed V and J ends, which lost 7 bases and 9 bases, there was a span of 10 bases. Per the germline V gene, CDR1 is SNHLY and CDR2 is FYNNEI. This CDR3 spans 11 amino acids. The whole variable domain, filled in from reference TRBV2 and TRBJ2-4, reads EPEVTQTPSHQVTQMGQEVILRCVPISNHLYFYWYRQILGQKVEFLVSFYNNEISEKSEIFDDQFSVERPDGSNFTLKIRSTKLEDSAMYFCASIRGGIQYFGAGTRLSVL.

The CDR3 DNA sequence: TGTGCCAGCAGCGGATATAAAGAGACCCAGTACTTC. Protein: CASSGYKETQYF. This rearrangement joins TRBV13 to TRBJ2-5; D ambiguous. V was clipped by 5 bases and J by 3 bases, with 7 bases between them. From germline, CDR1 is PRHDT and CDR2 FYEKMQ (reference sequence). CDR3 length: 12 amino acids.

This clone is a singleton in its sample. This chain joins TRBV27 and TRBJ2-2, with D uncertain. Trimming shortened V by 6 bases and J by 4 bases, and 12 bases separated the two germline ends. Per the germline V gene, CDR1 is MNHEY and CDR2 is SMNVEV (reference sequence). The CDR3 consists of 14 residues. The CDR3 coding sequence is TGTGCCAGCAGCCCGGACCCGACCACCGGGGAGCTGTTTTTT. It specifies CASSPDPTTGELFF.

Comments on this clone: The same CDR3 also results from other DNA sequences found in this sample. The J gene is TRBJ1-1, the V gene TRBV28; possibly TRBD1 for D (5 bases). CDR1 and CDR2 (germline): MDHEN, SYDVKM. V was pared by 5 bases and J by 2 bases, with 12 bases between. The CDR3 sequence is 14 residues long. CDR3 residues: CASSPGGENTEAFF. Written as DNA, the CDR3 is TGTGCCAGCAGTCCCGGGGGGGAAAACACTGAAGCTTTCTTT.